The 5 T cell receptor beta chains given below trace back to one sample, sequenced in a study of blood T cell repertoires in COVID-19. Profiling relied on immunoSEQ multiplex PCR, and the TCRdb table lists in-frame clones only, not all of them. The sample consists of about 120,000 clones, roughly three quarters of them appearing once. Source material: peripheral blood. These receptors all stem from a man in his forties or fifties with active or convalescent COVID-19.

The V and J genes are TRBV6-5 and TRBJ2-4; the match to TRBD2 covers 11 bases. The CDR3 spans 16 residues. V dropped 2 bases and J dropped 5; count of bases not matched to a gene: 5. From germline, CDR1 is MNHEY and CDR2 SVGAGI. CDR3 DNA sequence: TGTGCCAGCAGTTACAGCGGTAGCGGGGGGGAAAACATTCAGTACTTC. Its translation is CASSYSGSGGENIQYF.

This sequence joins TRBV7-3 and TRBJ1-3; D is unresolved. Deletions cut 2 bases from V and 0 bases from J, with 8 bases between. This CDR3 comprises 15 residues. CDR1 is SGHTA, CDR2 FQGTGA, per germline. Here the CDR3 reads CASSLAASSGNTIYF. CDR3 nucleotides: TGTGCCAGCAGCTTAGCGGCGTCCTCTGGAAACACCATATATTTT. Full variable domain (rest looked up from reference TRBV7-3 and TRBJ1-3): GAGVSQTPSNKVTEKGKYVELRCDPISGHTALYWYRQSLGQGPEFLIYFQGTGAADDSGLPNDRFFAVRPEGSVSTLKIQRTERGDSAVYLCASSLAASSGNTIYFGEGSWLTVV.

This clone showed up just a few times. The chain has TRBV11-2 and TRBJ2-2; a possible D gene is TRBD2 (6 bases). Germline V gene data show CDR1 as SGHAT and CDR2 as FQNNGV. The CDR3 length is 16 residues. Trimming removed 0 bases from V and 7 bases from J, with 15 bases in between. CDR3 nucleotides: TGTGCCAGCAGCTTAGAGGGGAGGCTAGTCATCGGGGAGCTGTTTTTT. Protein product: CASSLEGRLVIGELFF.

This clone has only a few counts. V is TRBV27 and J is TRBJ2-7; weak D call: TRBD1 (7 bases). CDR1 and CDR2 (germline): MNHEY, SMNVEV (reference sequence). The CDR3 runs 11 residues. V was trimmed by 8 bases and J by 5 bases, leaving 10 bases between them. The CDR3 loop is CASSGGNEQYF. CDR3 nucleotides: TGTGCCAGCTCAGGGGGGAACGAGCAGTACTTC.

The V gene is TRBV5-1, the J gene TRBJ2-6; D possibly corresponds to TRBD1 (5 bases). The CDR3 is 17 amino acids. V was clipped by 0 bases and J by 0 bases, with 10 bases between them. Germline V gene data show CDR1 as SGHRS and CDR2 as YFSETQ. The CDR3: CASSLETGSSGANVLTF. The CDR3 DNA sequence: TGCGCCAGCAGCTTGGAAACAGGTTCCTCTGGGGCCAACGTCCTGACTTTC.